This T cell receptor beta chain was profiled in a study of T cells in localized non-small cell lung cancer. General study findings and limits: Adjacent lung tissue had a median around 50 of the top 100 clones found in the tumor. Uninvolved adjacent lung had the highest recorded T cell clonality, with tumor below it.

Between the trimmed V and J ends, which lost 4 bases and 0 bases, there was a span of 14 bases. Germline V CDR1 and CDR2: SGDLS, YYNGEE. This CDR3 comprises 16 residues. To note about this clone: Its antigen is as yet unknown.

Sequenced by immunoSEQ multiplex PCR; TCRdb stores in-frame clones only, minus some. The table includes about 72,000 clones, approximately 84% detected once. The chain links TRBV9 to TRBJ1-3; D possibly corresponds to TRBD1 (6 bases). The sequenced sample was peripheral blood, obtained before any cancer treatment. The receptor was derived from a female donor at least 60 years old with stage I lung adenocarcinoma. The CDR3 region has the DNA TGTGCCAGCAGCCCCGAGGGGGGTTACTCTGGAAACACCATATATTTT. Translated, it gives CASSPEGGYSGNTIYF.